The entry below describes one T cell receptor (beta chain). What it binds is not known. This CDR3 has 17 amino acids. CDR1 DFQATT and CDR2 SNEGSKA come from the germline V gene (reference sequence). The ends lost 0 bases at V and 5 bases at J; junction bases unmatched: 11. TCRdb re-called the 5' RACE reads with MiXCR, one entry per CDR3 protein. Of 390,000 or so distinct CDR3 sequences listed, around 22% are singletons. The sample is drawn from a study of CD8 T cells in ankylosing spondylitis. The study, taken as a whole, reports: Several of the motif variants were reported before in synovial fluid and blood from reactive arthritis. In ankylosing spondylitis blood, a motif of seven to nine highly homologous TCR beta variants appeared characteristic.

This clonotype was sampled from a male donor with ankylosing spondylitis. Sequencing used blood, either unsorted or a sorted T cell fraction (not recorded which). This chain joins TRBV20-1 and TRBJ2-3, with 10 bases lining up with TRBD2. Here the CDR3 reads CSARDPFGTSDVDTQYF. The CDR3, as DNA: TGCAGTGCTAGAGATCCGTTTGGGACTAGCGATGTAGATACGCAGTATTTT.